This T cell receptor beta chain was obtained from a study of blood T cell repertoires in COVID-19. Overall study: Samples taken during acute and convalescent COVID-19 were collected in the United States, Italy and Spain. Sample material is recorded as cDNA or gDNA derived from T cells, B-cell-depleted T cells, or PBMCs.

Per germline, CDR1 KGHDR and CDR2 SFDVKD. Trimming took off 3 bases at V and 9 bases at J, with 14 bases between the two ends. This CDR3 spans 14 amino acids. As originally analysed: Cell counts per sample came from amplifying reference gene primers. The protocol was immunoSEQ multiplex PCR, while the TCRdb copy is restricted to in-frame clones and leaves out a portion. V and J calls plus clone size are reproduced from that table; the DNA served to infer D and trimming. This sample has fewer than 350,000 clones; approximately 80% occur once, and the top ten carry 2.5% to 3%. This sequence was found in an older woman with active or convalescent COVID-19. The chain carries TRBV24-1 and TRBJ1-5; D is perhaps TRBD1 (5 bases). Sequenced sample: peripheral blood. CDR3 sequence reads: CATSDRTGLGPQHF. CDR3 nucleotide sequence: TGTGCCACCAGTGATCGAACAGGCCTGGGGCCCCAGCATTTT.